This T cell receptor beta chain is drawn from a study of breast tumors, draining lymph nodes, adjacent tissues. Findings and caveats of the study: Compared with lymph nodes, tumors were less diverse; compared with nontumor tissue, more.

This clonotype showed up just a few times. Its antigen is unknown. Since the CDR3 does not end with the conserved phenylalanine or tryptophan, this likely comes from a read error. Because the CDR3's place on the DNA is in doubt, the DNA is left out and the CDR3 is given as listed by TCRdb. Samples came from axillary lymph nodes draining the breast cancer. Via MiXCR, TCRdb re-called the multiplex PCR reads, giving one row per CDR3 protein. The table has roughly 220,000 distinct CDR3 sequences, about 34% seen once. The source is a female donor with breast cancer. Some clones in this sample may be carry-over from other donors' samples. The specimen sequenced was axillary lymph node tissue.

CDR3 loop: CASSVSSDHS. The chain is built from TRBV9 and TRBJ1-6. Germline assignment: CDR1 SGDLS and CDR2 YYNGEE. The CDR3 is made up of 10 amino acids, end residues included.